The following is a T cell receptor (beta chain) sequence with its context. What it recognizes is unknown. This sample was taken from a study of shared clonotypes between healthy human individuals. Study background: Donors had three CD4 naive, three CD4 memory, two CD8 naive and one CD8 memory plate apiece. Study-wide results and caveats: Rarefaction demonstrated incomplete sorted-subset sequencing despite large depth. Depth of sequencing was expected to influence donor clonotype sharing. Among the subsets, naive ones generally showed larger estimated richness than memory ones.

Only in-frame clones appear in the TCRdb table, and some are missing; sequencing was by immunoSEQ multiplex PCR. This table has approximately 350,000 clones, around 72% appearing once. The V gene end was trimmed by 6 bases and the J gene end by 6 bases; junction bases not matched to a gene: 12. The CDR3 is 15 residues long. CDR1 and CDR2 (germline): MDHEN, SYDVKM. The chain employs TRBV28 and TRBJ2-7; 9 nucleotides match TRBD2. The receptor's source is a man aged 30 to 39 in good health. Sequenced: memory CD4+ T cells sorted from blood. Subset noted: CD45RA-negative fraction. The CDR3 sequence is CASRLPGGRAGEQYF. DNA for the CDR3: TGTGCCAGCAGATTGCCGGGCGGGAGGGCCGGCGAGCAGTACTTC.